This T cell receptor (beta chain) was identified in a study of T cells in Graves' hyperthyroidism and ophthalmopathy (dated by TCRdb to between 2019 and 2020). A note on the overall study: Peripheral blood samples were taken at initial diagnosis, before any treatment was given. A discovery cohort of around 100 patients, about 44 with Graves' ophthalmopathy and roughly 59 with stable Graves' hyperthyroidism, was used to find distinguishing TCR V-J signatures. Whether ophthalmopathy could be predicted prospectively was tested in an independent validation cohort made up of approximately 19 hyperthyroidism patients plus 17 patients who later progressed to ophthalmopathy. The 75 to 100 discovery patients were randomly split 7:3 into training and test sets. The study also compared thyroid tissue and blood T-cell repertoires from 5 to 7 Graves' hyperthyroidism patients. After blood sampling, hyperthyroidism patients were treated with methimazole at a starting dose of 30 mg daily, and ophthalmopathy patients were treated with high-dose intravenous methylprednisolone. According to the paper, TCR Vbeta CDR3 sequencing was carried out on approximately 140 peripheral blood samples, which came from approximately 41 ophthalmopathy, under 85 hyperthyroidism and some 17 progressor patients. Broader findings and caveats from the paper: A model built on a 13 V-J signature distinguished ophthalmopathy from stable hyperthyroidism, reaching 85% to 90% sensitivity and 81.08% specificity in cross-validation and 80%/75% in testing. Most expanded thyroid clonotypes (frequency above 0.001) were also found in blood, which suggests that blood repertoires may mirror thyroid immune responses. In validation, the model predicted progression to ophthalmopathy with approximately 71% sensitivity and about 72% specificity, a median of approximately 6.7 months before onset. No statistical method was used to set the sample size in advance, and investigators knew the group allocation.

Amplification of TCR beta CDR3 regions was carried out from RNA transcripts. For the first round of RT-PCR on the TCR CDR3, the HTBI primer set was used together with the Qiagen OneStep RT-PCR kit. Libraries were constructed in a second round of multiplex PCR, after which size selection and purification were carried out. The libraries were sequenced on an Illumina HiSeq2000 using paired-end 100 bp reads. Per the source publication's procedure: SOAPnuke was used to process the raw data, removing reads that contained adapters or uncalled bases, had a mean Phred below 15, or lacked an exact match to the constant primer or identifier. COPE v1.2.5 was used to merge the high-quality paired reads, and each unique nucleotide sequence was defined as a clonotype. MiTCR v1.1 was used to align clonotypes to the IMGT TRBV, TRBD and TRBJ reference segments. The analysis included only V-J combinations with a frequency above 0.0001, which together covered more than 99% of the repertoires. The TCS score was defined as the ratio of F50 (clonal expansion) to E x V (chaos), calculated using BLOSUM62-based TCRdist between CDR3 peptides within each V-J. Welch's t-statistics and random forest reduced fewer than 550 V-J features to under 15, which were used in a naive Bayes classifier (R e1071). In TCRdb, the public reads were trimmed at Q25 with fastp and aligned with MiXCR, with productive beta chains retained. Entries are consolidated by CDR3 protein sequence, retaining the most common genes and DNA. V and J calls and clone size were set by TCRdb, not the authors. The sample data list around 400,000 distinct CDR3 sequences, and about 15% of these were observed just once. Clones ranked in the top ten supply around 20% of the sample.

In its sample, this clonotype was seen many times. Its binding antigen is unknown. No qualities accompany the bases; no much larger clone lies one base away. V sheds 4 bases and J sheds 2 bases, leaving 16 bases between their ends. The CDR3 measures 16 amino acids from cysteine to phenylalanine. The only DNA kept is the CDR3, 48 bases in frame from the first base. CDR1 is given as SGHRS and CDR2 as YFSETQ, both from the germline V gene. Moderately to severely active disease, a Clinical Activity Score of at least 3, a NOSPECS grade of at least 4, and a duration under 3 months were present in ophthalmopathy patients. Any patient with an uncontrolled infection, another autoimmune disease, pregnancy or lactation was excluded. Diagnoses were established on the basis of clinical symptoms, serum thyroxine and TRAb, thyroid ultrasound, and orbital computed tomography. PBMCs were isolated from 7.5 to 10 ml of fresh peripheral blood by Ficoll-Paque density gradient centrifugation. Trizol reagent was used to extract total RNA, and RNA quality was then checked on an Agilent 2100 Bioanalyzer.

The V and J segments used are TRBV5-1 and TRBJ2-1; the D gene lacks a confident call. Sequences were obtained from blood. The clonotype comes from a woman aged 60 to 75 with Graves' ophthalmopathy. The CDR3 corresponds to CASSARLQGPYNEQFF. The sequenced DNA is TGCGCCAGCAGCGCCCGTTTACAAGGGCCCTACAATGAGCAGTTCTTC.